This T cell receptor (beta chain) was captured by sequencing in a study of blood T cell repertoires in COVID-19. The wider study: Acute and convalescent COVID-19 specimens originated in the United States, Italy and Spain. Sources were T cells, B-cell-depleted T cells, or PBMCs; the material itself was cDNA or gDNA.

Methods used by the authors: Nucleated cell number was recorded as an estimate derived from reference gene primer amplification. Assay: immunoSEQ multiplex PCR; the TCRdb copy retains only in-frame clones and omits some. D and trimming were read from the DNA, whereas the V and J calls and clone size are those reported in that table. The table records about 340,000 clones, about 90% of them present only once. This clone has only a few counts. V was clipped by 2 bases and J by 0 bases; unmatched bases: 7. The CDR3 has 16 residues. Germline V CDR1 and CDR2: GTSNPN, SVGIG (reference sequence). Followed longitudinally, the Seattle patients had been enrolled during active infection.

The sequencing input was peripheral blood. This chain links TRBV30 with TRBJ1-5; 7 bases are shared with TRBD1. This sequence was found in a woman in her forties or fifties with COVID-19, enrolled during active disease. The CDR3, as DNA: TGTGCCTGGAGTATCGGGACAGCCTATAGCAATCAGCCCCAGCATTTT. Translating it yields CAWSIGTAYSNQPQHF.